Detailed here is one TCR beta chain. Its antigen specificity is not known. Base qualities were left out, and no much larger clone turns up one base away. TCRbeta CDR3 regions were amplified from genomic DNA by means of the immunoSEQ Assay, a bias-controlled multiplex PCR. As for how the authors treated the data: Within the assay, amplification of reference gene primers was used to estimate how many nucleated cells each sample contained. Sequence reads were collapsed and filtered to measure the absolute abundance of every unique TCRbeta CDR3 rearrangement. Productive Simpson clonality was computed per sample as the square root of Simpson's diversity index over productive rearrangements. TCRdb re-hosts the immuneACCESS table, in-frame sequences only. Its copies lack some clones; in the studies checked, an unresolved V gene accounts for under half of them, and the cause for the rest is not known. That table is the source of V, J and clone size, and D and trimming were worked out from the DNA. The sample profile shows around 480,000 clones; around 89% of them were found once. Roughly 12% of the sample comes from the top ten.

The data originate from a study of blood T cell repertoires in COVID-19 (dated by TCRdb to about 2020). Background for the entire study: The collaborator samples originated in the United States, Italy and Spain and spanned the acute and convalescent phases of COVID-19. The dataset comprised deeply sampled blood TCRbeta repertoires from subjects exposed to, actively infected with, or recovered from COVID-19. The samples were drawn from the first 160 participants of the ongoing ImmuneRACE study and from 1,200 or so subjects provided by 6 global collaborators. The repertoires were released in a freely available public database meant as a resource for research on the immune response to SARS-CoV-2. The prospective study material was composed of cDNA or gDNA derived from T cells, B-cell-depleted T cells, or PBMCs. Where HLA class I and class II types were available, the types were taken from metadata supplied by the sample provider, not from assay-based typing. A de-identified subject ID, COVID-19 status, age in years and sex were almost always included in the sample metadata.

At one collaborating source in Seattle, patients were enrolled during active infection and were followed longitudinally through the course of disease. Whole blood was collected in K2EDTA tubes by collaborating institutions according to the institutions' own protocols. For TCRbeta analysis, collaborators shipped samples in one of three forms: frozen whole blood, isolated PBMCs, or DNA extracted from either of those sample types. The junction shows trimming of 6 bases on V and 6 bases on J, plus 15 bases between the germline ends. From the cysteine up to the phenylalanine, the CDR3 has a length of 14 residues. Of the read, only the CDR3 DNA is kept; its 42 bases are in frame from base 1. CDR1 and CDR2, looked up from the germline V gene, are MGHDK and SYGVNS. What the study reported, not specific to this receptor: The amount of clinical and demographic metadata varied by source and participant and was provided uncurated.

This sequence was found in a woman aged 50 to 60 with COVID-19, enrolled during active disease. The chain employs TRBV25-1 and TRBJ2-1, and perhaps TRBD2 as D gene, on 6 matching bases. Sequencing was carried out using peripheral blood. The base sequence is TGTGCCAGCAGACTCGGGACTCACCCCAATGAGCAGTTCTTC. Its coded protein is CASRLGTHPNEQFF. The full variable domain, with segments outside the CDR3 supplied by the reference TRBV25-1 and TRBJ2-1 proteins, appears as EADIYQTPRYLVIGTGKKITLECSQTMGHDKMYWYQQDPGMELHLIHYSYGVNSTEKGDLSSESTVSRIRTEHFPLTLESARPSHTSQYLCASRLGTHPNEQFFGPGTRLTVL.